This entry lists 20 T cell receptor beta chains sequenced from one sample in a study of cytomegalovirus exposure and HLA in healthy donors. The data were produced by immunoSEQ multiplex PCR, yet TCRdb's version contains in-frame clones alone and is incomplete. Among some 170,000 clones listed, around nine tenths were seen once. Material for sequencing was PBMCs. The receptors here all came from a young woman in good health and CMV-seronegative.

J is TRBJ1-1 and V is TRBV2; TRBD1 might be the D (6 bases). V shed 5 bases and J shed 1 base, with 8 bases lying between them. Germline V gene sequence: CDR1 SNHLY, CDR2 FYNNEI. This CDR3 region has 13 residues. CDR3 in DNA: TGTGCCAGCAGTTGGACAGAGAACACTGAAGCTTTCTTT. It is translated as CASSWTENTEAFF.

This chain uses TRBV2 with TRBJ2-1; TRBD1 matches at 8 bases. The V and J ends lost 5 bases and 5 bases, in that order; junction bases with no gene match: 8. This CDR3 has 15 amino acids. The germline gives CDR1 SNHLY, CDR2 FYNNEI. CDR3 region: CASSTYRGDHNEQFF. Here the CDR3 DNA reads TGTGCCAGCAGTACGTACAGGGGGGACCACAATGAGCAGTTCTTC.

This chain connects TRBV9 to TRBJ2-7; D is possibly TRBD2 (5 bases). Germline values: CDR1 SGDLS, CDR2 YYNGEE. The CDR3 runs 14 residues. V lost 0 bases, J lost 3 bases, and 10 bases lay in between. The CDR3 reads CASSVGRASYEQYF. The CDR3 DNA follows: TGTGCCAGCAGCGTAGGGCGGGCCAGCTACGAGCAGTACTTC.

The chain joins TRBV7-8 to TRBJ2-2; D possibly corresponds to TRBD2 (6 bases). Germline V gene sequence: CDR1 SGHVS, CDR2 FQNEAQ. CDR3 length equals 18 residues. Trimming took off 0 bases at V and 2 bases at J, with 16 bases between the two ends. The CDR3 sequence: CASSLAVKRLGNTGELFF. Here the CDR3 DNA reads TGTGCCAGCAGCTTAGCGGTTAAGAGACTAGGAAACACCGGGGAGCTGTTTTTT.

The chain couples TRBV15 to TRBJ2-2, with 7 bases aligning to TRBD1. Germline-derived CDR1 and CDR2 are LNHNV and YYDKDF (reference sequence). The CDR3 runs to 20 residues. The V gene end was trimmed by 2 bases and the J gene end by 1 base; junction bases not matched to a gene: 16. For the CDR3, the DNA is TGTGCCACCAGCAGATTAATCGCCCTAAACAGGGGACGGAACACCGGGGAGCTGTTTTTT. This gives the protein CATSRLIALNRGRNTGELFF.

This chain uses TRBV9 with TRBJ2-3; D may be TRBD2 (5 bases). CDR3 length: 15 residues. Trimming pared 1 base from V and 6 bases from J, leaving 15 bases between. From germline, CDR1 is SGDLS and CDR2 YYNGEE. CDR3 in DNA: TGTGCCAGCAGCGTACCCGGGAAAGTCGGGGATACGCAGTATTTT. It codes for CASSVPGKVGDTQYF.

The rearrangement joins TRBV29-1 to TRBJ1-1, with 10 bases that match TRBD1. The CDR3 length is 12 residues. Germline CDR1 is SQVTM and CDR2 is ANQGSEA. V was clipped by 6 bases and J by 4 bases; unmatched bases: 2. The CDR3 region has the DNA TGCAGCGTCCGGGACAGGGGCACTGAAGCTTTCTTT. It specifies CSVRDRGTEAFF.

This rearrangement joins TRBV4-1 to TRBJ2-2; D gene uncertain. From germline, CDR1 is MGHRA and CDR2 YSYEKL. V lost 1 base, J lost 0 bases, and 6 bases lay in between. The CDR3 runs 15 residues. CDR3 in DNA: TGCGCCAGCAGCCAAGCCAGGACGAACACCGGGGAGCTGTTTTTT. It translates to CASSQARTNTGELFF.

V is TRBV6-1 and J is TRBJ2-3; tentative D call: TRBD1 (5 bases). Germline V CDR1 and CDR2: MNHNS, SASEGT. CDR3 length equals 14 residues. V lost 6 bases, J lost 5 bases, and 15 bases lay in between. The CDR3 region is CASSETFRGDTQYF. The CDR3 DNA reads as TGTGCCAGCAGCGAAACCTTTAGGGGAGATACGCAGTATTTT.

This chain links TRBV7-2 with TRBJ2-6, with D hard to call. Trimming pared 1 base from V and 0 bases from J, leaving 13 bases between. The CDR3 is 18 residues long. From germline, CDR1 is SGHTA and CDR2 FQGNSA. CDR3 sequence: CASSLGPVSLSGANVLTF. The DNA for the CDR3 is TGTGCCAGCAGCTTAGGTCCCGTTTCCCTCTCTGGGGCCAACGTCCTGACTTTC. The variable domain in full, completed from reference TRBV7-2 and TRBJ2-6, reads GAGVSQSPSNKVTEKGKDVELRCDPISGHTALYWYRQSLGQGLEFLIYFQGNSAPDKSGLPSDRFSAERTGGSVSTLTIQRTQQEDSAVYLCASSLGPVSLSGANVLTFGAGSRLTVL.

V usage is TRBV29-1 and J usage is TRBJ1-1, with a possible D match to TRBD1 (5 bases). V gave up 4 bases and J gave up 11 bases, with 5 bases separating them. The CDR3 runs to 8 residues. Germline V gene sequence: CDR1 SQVTM, CDR2 ANQGSEA. Here the CDR3 DNA reads TGCAGCGTTGCAGGGGCTTTCTTT. Residues: CSVAGAFF.

This chain connects TRBV2 to TRBJ2-2, with TRBD2 as a possible D gene (5 bases). Trimming stripped 8 bases from V and 3 bases from J, with 7 bases between. The CDR3 covers 12 residues. Germline V lookup: CDR1 SNHLY, CDR2 FYNNEI. This chain's CDR3 is CASGLYTGELFF. The CDR3 DNA sequence: TGTGCCAGCGGACTTTACACCGGGGAGCTGTTTTTT.

J is TRBJ1-6 and V is TRBV9; D uncertain. This CDR3 has 13 residues. CDR1 is SGDLS, CDR2 YYNGEE, per germline. With 4 bases removed from V and 15 bases from J, the gap between germline ends came to 17 bases. CDR3 loop: CASSPLWAGDLHF. The CDR3 DNA reads TGTGCCAGCAGCCCCCTTTGGGCAGGCGACCTCCACTTT. Supplemented by reference TRBV9 and TRBJ1-6, the full variable domain reads DSGVTQTPKHLITATGQRVTLRCSPRSGDLSVYWYQQSLDQGLQFLIQYYNGEERAKGNILERFSAQQFPDLHSELNLSSLELGDSALYFCASSPLWAGDLHFGNGTRLTVT.

The genes are TRBV7-2 and TRBJ2-1, with 9 bases lining up with TRBD1. Germline assignment: CDR1 SGHTA and CDR2 FQGNSA. The V gene end was trimmed by 5 bases and the J gene end by 9 bases; junction bases not matched to a gene: 11. CDR3 length: 15 amino acids. The CDR3 region has the DNA TGTGCCAGCAGCCCATTAGGACAGGGGCTGAGTGAGCAGTTCTTC. Its translation: CASSPLGQGLSEQFF.

The chain combines TRBV4-2 with TRBJ1-2; TRBD1 might be the D (5 bases). Deletions cut 0 bases from V and 5 bases from J, with 16 bases between. The germline V gene encodes CDR1 LGHNA and CDR2 YNFKEQ. The length of the CDR3 is 16 residues. The DNA for the CDR3 is TGTGCCAGCAGCCAAGAAAGGGCGGCGGCAGGGTATGGCTACACCTTC. Translating gives CASSQERAAAGYGYTF.

There are a few counts of this clone. The same CDR3 also results from other DNA sequences found in this sample. The rearrangement uses TRBV7-9 and TRBJ1-2; TRBD1 is a possible D gene (5 bases). This CDR3 is built from 13 residues. Germline CDR1 is SEHNR and CDR2 is FQNEAQ (reference sequence). Trimming left V 0 bases short and J 7 bases short, with 9 bases between. CDR3: CASSLAGGVGYTF. In DNA, the CDR3 is TGTGCCAGCAGCTTAGCGGGAGGGGTTGGCTACACCTTC.

The chain combines TRBV4-1 with TRBJ2-1; tentatively, D is TRBD1 (6 bases). V was clipped by 3 bases and J by 5 bases, with 17 bases between them. The length of the CDR3 is 16 residues. Germline V gene lookup returns CDR1 MGHRA and CDR2 YSYEKL. The CDR3 DNA sequence: TGCGCCAGCAGCCATGTTACTCTGGACAGCAACAATGAGCAGTTCTTC. Translating it yields CASSHVTLDSNNEQFF.

The chain couples TRBV11-1 to TRBJ2-3; TRBD2 agrees at 8 bases. The trim removed 5 bases at V and 5 bases at J, leaving 12 bases unmatched. CDR1 and CDR2 from the germline V gene are SGHAT and FQDESV (reference sequence). This CDR3 is built from 16 residues. DNA of the CDR3: TGTGCCAGCAGCCCCGGGAGGGGGGGATCGGAAGATACGCAGTATTTT. It translates to CASSPGRGGSEDTQYF.

V usage is TRBV7-8 and J usage is TRBJ2-7, with 7 bases fitting TRBD2. J was trimmed by 4 bases and V by 8 bases; bases with no gene match: 14. The CDR3 is 15 amino acids. CDR1 is SGHVS, CDR2 FQNEAQ, per germline. Written as DNA, the CDR3 is TGTGCCAGCTCCGAACTAGCGTGGAGGGAGTACGAGCAGTACTTC. Its protein product is CASSELAWREYEQYF.

The rearrangement uses TRBV5-1 and TRBJ2-1, with a possible D match to TRBD2 (6 bases). V lost 3 bases and J 3 bases, leaving 10 bases between the germline ends. Germline CDR1 SGHRS, CDR2 YFSETQ. CDR3 length: 14 amino acids. The CDR3 DNA reads TGCGCCAGCAGCTATGGGGGAGGCTACAATGAGCAGTTCTTC. Protein sequence: CASSYGGGYNEQFF.